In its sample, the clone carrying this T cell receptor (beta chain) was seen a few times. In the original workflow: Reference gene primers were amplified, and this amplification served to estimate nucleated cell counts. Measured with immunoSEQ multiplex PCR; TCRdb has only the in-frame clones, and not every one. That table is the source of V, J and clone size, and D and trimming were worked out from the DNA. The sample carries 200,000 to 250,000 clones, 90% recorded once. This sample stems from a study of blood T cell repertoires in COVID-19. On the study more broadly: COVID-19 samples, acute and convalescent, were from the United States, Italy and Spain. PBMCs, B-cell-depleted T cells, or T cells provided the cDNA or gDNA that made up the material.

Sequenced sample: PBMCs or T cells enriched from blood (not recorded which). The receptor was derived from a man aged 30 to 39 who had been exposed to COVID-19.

The CDR3 loop is CASSESAGALGPQHF. For the CDR3, the DNA is TGTGCCAGCAGTGAAAGTGCAGGGGCACTTGGGCCCCAGCATTTT. The chain employs TRBV6-1 and TRBJ1-5, with a tentative D call TRBD1 (6 bases). The CDR3 covers 15 residues. The ends were cut back, 2 bases at V and 9 bases at J, with 17 bases in the middle. Germline loops: CDR1 MNHNS, CDR2 SASEGT.